A selection of T cell receptor beta chains follows, all from one sample in a study of CD8 T cells in Susac syndrome. TCRdb called the immunoSEQ multiplex PCR reads again in MiXCR, with one record for every CDR3 protein. Of roughly 50,000 distinct CDR3 sequences detected, approximately 93% appear once; the ten largest clones hold less than 0.65%. The specimen sequenced was CD8+ T cells from PBMCs. Receptor source: a human donor in good health. The CDR3 runs from the conserved cysteine through the conserved F or W. Each record gives: D gene, V gene, clone size, J gene, CDR3 DNA, CDR3 protein. D genes are given only for firm matches. Clone size is given for some rows only: seen once, a few or many times, or a class if the clone is expanded.

NA,TRBV28,NA,TRBJ2-7,TGTGCCAGCTTACTTACGGGGCAGTACGAGCAGTACTTC,CASLLTGQYEQYF
NA,TRBV4-1,NA,TRBJ1-5,TGCGCCAGCAGCCAAGGGCTGGGGGAGCAGCCCCAGCATTTT,CASSQGLGEQPQHF
TRBD2,TRBV28,NA,TRBJ2-4,TGTGCCAGCAGTTTCACTAGCGTCATTCAGTACTTC,CASSFTSVIQYF
NA,TRBV12-3/TRBV12-4,NA,TRBJ1-1,TGTGCCAGCAGTCGGACGCTTGAAGCTTTCTTT,CASSRTLEAFF
TRBD1,TRBV11-2,NA,TRBJ2-7,TGTGCCAGCAGCTTAGCCCCCAGGGGGCCTCTGGGGGAGCAGTACTTC,CASSLAPRGPLGEQYF
NA,TRBV30,NA,TRBJ2-2,TGTGCCTGGAGTCCTTTCTGGCGGGGGCCGGGCACCGGGGAGCTGTTTTTT,CAWSPFWRGPGTGELFF
TRBD1,TRBV19,NA,TRBJ2-2,TGTGCCAGTACCCCAAATGACAGGGATTCCGGGGAGCTGTTTTTT,CASTPNDRDSGELFF
NA,TRBV11-2,NA,TRBJ2-3,TGTGCCAGCAGCATAGACCCAGATACGCAGTATTTT,CASSIDPDTQYF
TRBD2,TRBV20-1,NA,TRBJ2-1,TGCAGTGTGGGCGGGGGATGGAATGAGCAGTTCTTC,CSVGGGWNEQFF
NA,TRBV5-1,NA,TRBJ2-1,TGCGCCAGCAGCTTGTGGGTTAACAATGAGCAGTTCTTC,CASSLWVNNEQFF
NA,TRBV13,NA,TRBJ2-2,TGTGCCAGCAGCTATCGGGGCGGTTCCGGGGAGCTGTTTTTT,CASSYRGGSGELFF
TRBD1,TRBV7-2,NA,TRBJ1-2,TGTGCCAGCAGCTCGGCAGGGGGCGTCTATCCTGGCTACACCTTC,CASSSAGGVYPGYTF
NA,TRBV27,NA,TRBJ2-7,TGTGCCAGCAGTGCCACAGGGATTTACTACGAGCAGTACTTC,CASSATGIYYEQYF
TRBD2,TRBV29-1,NA,TRBJ2-1,TGCAGCGTAGAAGCGGGAGTTGAGCAGTTCTTC,CSVEAGVEQFF
NA,TRBV7-9,NA,TRBJ2-2,TGTGCCAGCAGCTCCCCCGTCCGGTACCCTGATATCACCGGGGAGCTGTTTTTT,CASSSPVRYPDITGELFF
NA,TRBV12-3/TRBV12-4,NA,TRBJ2-3,TGTGCCAGCCAACTTGGGGATACGCAGTATTTT,CASQLGDTQYF
NA,TRBV20-1,few,TRBJ2-7,TGCAGTGCCCCCGGGACCGCGAAGTCCTACGAGCAGTACTTC,CSAPGTAKSYEQYF
TRBD2,TRBV20-1,NA,TRBJ2-1,TGCAGTGCCCTACCCCTAGCGGGGTACAATGAGCAGTTCTTC,CSALPLAGYNEQFF
NA,TRBV7-9,NA,TRBJ2-4,TGTGCCAGCAGCTCGGCCCTGAGGAACATTCAGTACTTC,CASSSALRNIQYF
TRBD2,TRBV4-2,NA,TRBJ2-5,TGTGCCAGCAGCCAAGAAGAGAGGTGGGGACTAGCGTTCAGAGGGACCCAGTACTTC,CASSQEERWGLAFRGTQYF
NA,TRBV19,NA,TRBJ2-7,TGTGCCCGACCAAGAGTCACCTACGAGCAGTACTTC,CARPRVTYEQYF
NA,TRBV5-1,NA,TRBJ2-3,TGCGCCAGCAGCTTGGGTCGGGGAAGCCACACAGATACGCAGTATTTT,CASSLGRGSHTDTQYF
NA,TRBV29-1,NA,TRBJ1-2,TGCAGCGTTGAAGGAGGGGGGTATGGCTACACCTTC,CSVEGGGYGYTF
TRBD1,TRBV28,NA,TRBJ2-3,TGTGCCAGCAGTTTTGGGGACAGGGGGCTTTATACGCAGTATTTT,CASSFGDRGLYTQYF
NA,TRBV28,NA,TRBJ2-4,TGTGCCAGCAGTTCAGGGCTAGCCAAAAACATTCAGTACTTC,CASSSGLAKNIQYF
TRBD2,TRBV27,NA,TRBJ2-5,TGTGCCAGCAGTCCAGGACTAGCGGGGCATTGGCGAGAGACCCAGTACTTC,CASSPGLAGHWRETQYF
NA,TRBV7-8,NA,TRBJ2-2,TGTGCCAGCAGCGGACCGGGCCCGAACACCGGGGAGCTGTTTTTT,CASSGPGPNTGELFF
NA,TRBV28,NA,TRBJ1-5,TGTGCCAGCAGTAGGGGGGTGAGTCAGCCCCAGCATTTT,CASSRGVSQPQHF
TRBD1,TRBV11-2,NA,TRBJ2-1,TGTGCCAGCAGCTTAGAAGATGGGGACAGCTACAATGAGCAGTTCTTC,CASSLEDGDSYNEQFF
NA,TRBV7-9,NA,TRBJ2-1,TGTGCCAGCAGTGGAGGTCCTCTTCATGAGCAGTTCTTC,CASSGGPLHEQFF
NA,TRBV27,NA,TRBJ1-5,TGTGCCAGCAGTTTATGGGCCGGGGGGAATCAGCCCCAGCATTTT,CASSLWAGGNQPQHF